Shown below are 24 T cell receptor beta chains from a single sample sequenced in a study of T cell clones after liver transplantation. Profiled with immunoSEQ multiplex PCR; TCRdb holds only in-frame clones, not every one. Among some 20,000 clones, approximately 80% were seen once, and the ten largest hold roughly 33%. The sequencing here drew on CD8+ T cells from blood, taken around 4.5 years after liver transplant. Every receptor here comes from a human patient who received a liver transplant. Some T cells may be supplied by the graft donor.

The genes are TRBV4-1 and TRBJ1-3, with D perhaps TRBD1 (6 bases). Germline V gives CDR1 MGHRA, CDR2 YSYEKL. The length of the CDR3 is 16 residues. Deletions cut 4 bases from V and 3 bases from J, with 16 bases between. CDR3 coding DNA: TGCGCCAGCAGCCCTTCACAGGGACCCGGTGGAAACACCATATATTTT. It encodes CASSPSQGPGGNTIYF.

The CDR3 DNA sequence: TGCGCCAGCAGCCCCTCAGGGATGACTTTCTATGGCTACACCTTC. It specifies CASSPSGMTFYGYTF. The rearrangement joins TRBV4-1 to TRBJ1-2; D possibly corresponds to TRBD1 (5 bases). The V end lost 4 bases, the J end lost 4 bases, and 16 bases lay between the germline ends. The CDR3 loop spans 15 amino acids. Germline V gene lookup returns CDR1 MGHRA and CDR2 YSYEKL.

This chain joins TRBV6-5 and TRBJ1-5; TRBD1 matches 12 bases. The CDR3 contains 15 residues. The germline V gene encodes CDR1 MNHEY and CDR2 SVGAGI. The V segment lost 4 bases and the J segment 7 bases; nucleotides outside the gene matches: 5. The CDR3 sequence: CASSSGQGARQPQHF. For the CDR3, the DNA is TGTGCCAGCAGTTCGGGACAGGGGGCACGCCAGCCCCAGCATTTT.

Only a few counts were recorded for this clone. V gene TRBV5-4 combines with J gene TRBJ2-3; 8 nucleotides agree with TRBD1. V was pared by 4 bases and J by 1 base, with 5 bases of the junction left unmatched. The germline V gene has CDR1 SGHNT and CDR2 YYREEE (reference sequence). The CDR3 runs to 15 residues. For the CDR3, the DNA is TGTGCCAGCAGCCTGACAGGGGTAGGCACAGATACGCAGTATTTT. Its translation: CASSLTGVGTDTQYF.

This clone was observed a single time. CDR3 residues: CASSLGGGGVWHEQFF. In DNA form, the CDR3 reads TGTGCCAGCAGCTTAGGTGGAGGGGGCGTTTGGCATGAGCAGTTCTTC. The J gene is TRBJ2-1, the V gene TRBV7-8, with D perhaps matching TRBD1 (7 bases). The CDR3 has 16 residues. Germline assignment: CDR1 SGHVS and CDR2 FQNEAQ. Trimming pared 1 base from V and 8 bases from J, leaving 18 bases between.

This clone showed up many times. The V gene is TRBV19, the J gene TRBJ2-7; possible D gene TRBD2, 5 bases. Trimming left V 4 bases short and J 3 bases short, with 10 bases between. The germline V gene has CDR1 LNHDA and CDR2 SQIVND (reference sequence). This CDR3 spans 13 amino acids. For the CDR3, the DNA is TGTGCCAGTAGTAACCCCGGAGGCTACGAGCAGTACTTC. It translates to CASSNPGGYEQYF.

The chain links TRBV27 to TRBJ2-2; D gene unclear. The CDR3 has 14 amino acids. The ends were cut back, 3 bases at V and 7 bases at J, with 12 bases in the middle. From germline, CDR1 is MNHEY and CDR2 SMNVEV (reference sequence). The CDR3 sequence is CASSFVARGGELFF. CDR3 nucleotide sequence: TGTGCCAGCAGTTTCGTGGCTCGCGGCGGGGAGCTGTTTTTT.

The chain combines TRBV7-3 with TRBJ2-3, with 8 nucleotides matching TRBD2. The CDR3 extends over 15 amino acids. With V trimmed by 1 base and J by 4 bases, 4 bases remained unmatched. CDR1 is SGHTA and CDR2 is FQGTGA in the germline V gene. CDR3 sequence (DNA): TGTGCCAGCAGCTTAAGGCGGGGGGTCTCAGATACGCAGTATTTT. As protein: CASSLRRGVSDTQYF.

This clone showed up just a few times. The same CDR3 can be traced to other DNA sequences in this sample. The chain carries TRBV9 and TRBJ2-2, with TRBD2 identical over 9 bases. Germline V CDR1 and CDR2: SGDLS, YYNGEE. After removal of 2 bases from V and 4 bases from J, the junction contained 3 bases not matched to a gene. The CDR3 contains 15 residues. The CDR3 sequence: CASSVSGGSTGELFF. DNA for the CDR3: TGTGCCAGCAGCGTTAGCGGGGGAAGCACCGGGGAGCTGTTTTTT.

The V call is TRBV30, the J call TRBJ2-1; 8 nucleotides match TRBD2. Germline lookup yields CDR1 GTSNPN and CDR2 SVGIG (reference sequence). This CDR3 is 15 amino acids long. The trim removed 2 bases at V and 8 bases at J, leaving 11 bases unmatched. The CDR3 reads CAWSPPGGEAHEQFF. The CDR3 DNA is TGTGCCTGGAGTCCCCCCGGGGGGGAGGCCCATGAGCAGTTCTTC.

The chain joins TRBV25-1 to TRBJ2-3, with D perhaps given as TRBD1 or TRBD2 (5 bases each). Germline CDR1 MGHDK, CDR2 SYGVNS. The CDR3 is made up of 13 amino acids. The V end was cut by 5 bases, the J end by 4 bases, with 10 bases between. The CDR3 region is CASSTEGPDTQYF. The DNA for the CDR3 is TGTGCCAGCAGTACCGAGGGACCAGATACGCAGTATTTT.

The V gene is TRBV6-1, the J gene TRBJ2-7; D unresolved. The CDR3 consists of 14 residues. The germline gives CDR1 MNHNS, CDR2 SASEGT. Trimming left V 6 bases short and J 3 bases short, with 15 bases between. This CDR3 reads CASSVIGRIYEQYF. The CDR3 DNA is TGTGCCAGCAGCGTGATCGGACGGATCTACGAGCAGTACTTC.

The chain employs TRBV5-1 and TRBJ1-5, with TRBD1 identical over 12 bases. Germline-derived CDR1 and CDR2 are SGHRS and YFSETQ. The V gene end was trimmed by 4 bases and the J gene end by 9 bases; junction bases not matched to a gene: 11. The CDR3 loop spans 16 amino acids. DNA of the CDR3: TGCGCCAGCAGCCCGGGGACAGGGGGCTTGCTTTGGCCCCAGCATTTT. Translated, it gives CASSPGTGGLLWPQHF.

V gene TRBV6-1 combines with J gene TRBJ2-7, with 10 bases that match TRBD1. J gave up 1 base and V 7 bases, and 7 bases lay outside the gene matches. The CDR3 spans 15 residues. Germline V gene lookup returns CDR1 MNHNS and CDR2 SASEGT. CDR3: CASNRPGQGSYEQYF. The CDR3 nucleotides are TGTGCCAGCAATCGACCGGGACAGGGGTCCTACGAGCAGTACTTC.

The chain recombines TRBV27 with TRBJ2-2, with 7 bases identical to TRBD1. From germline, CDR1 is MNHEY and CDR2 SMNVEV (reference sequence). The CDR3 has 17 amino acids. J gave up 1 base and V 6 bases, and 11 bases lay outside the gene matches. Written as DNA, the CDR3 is TGTGCCAGCAGCCGCTCGCCGGGACAGATGAACACCGGGGAGCTGTTTTTT. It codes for CASSRSPGQMNTGELFF.

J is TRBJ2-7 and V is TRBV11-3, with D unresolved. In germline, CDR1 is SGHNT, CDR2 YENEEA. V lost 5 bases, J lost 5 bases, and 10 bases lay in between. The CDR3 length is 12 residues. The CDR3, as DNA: TGTGCCAGCAGCCCCAGTTCCAACGAGCAGTACTTC. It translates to CASSPSSNEQYF.

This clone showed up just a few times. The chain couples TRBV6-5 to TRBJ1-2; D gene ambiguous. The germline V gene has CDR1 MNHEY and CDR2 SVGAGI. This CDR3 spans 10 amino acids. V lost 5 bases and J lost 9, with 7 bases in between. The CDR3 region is CASSDWRYTF. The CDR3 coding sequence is TGTGCCAGCAGTGATTGGCGCTACACCTTC.

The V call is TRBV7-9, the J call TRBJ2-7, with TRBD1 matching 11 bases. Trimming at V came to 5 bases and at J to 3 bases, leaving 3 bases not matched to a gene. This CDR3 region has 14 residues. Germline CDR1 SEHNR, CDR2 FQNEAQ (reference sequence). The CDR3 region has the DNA TGTGCCAGCAGCCCCGGGACAGGGGGCTACGAGCAGTACTTC. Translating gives CASSPGTGGYEQYF.

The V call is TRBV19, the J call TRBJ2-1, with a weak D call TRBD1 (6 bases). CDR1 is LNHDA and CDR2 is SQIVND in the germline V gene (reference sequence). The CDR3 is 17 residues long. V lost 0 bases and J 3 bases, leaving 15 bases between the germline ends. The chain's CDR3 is CASSIDRAAGDYNEQFF. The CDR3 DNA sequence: TGTGCCAGTAGTATAGATCGGGCGGCAGGGGACTACAATGAGCAGTTCTTC.

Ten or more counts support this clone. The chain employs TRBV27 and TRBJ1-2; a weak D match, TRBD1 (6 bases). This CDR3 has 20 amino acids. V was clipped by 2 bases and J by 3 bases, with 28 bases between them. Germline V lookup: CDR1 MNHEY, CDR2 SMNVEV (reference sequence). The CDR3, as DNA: TGTGCCAGCAGTTTAACCCTACCCGGACAGCGAGGGGTCGGGGACTATGGCTACACCTTC. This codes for CASSLTLPGQRGVGDYGYTF.

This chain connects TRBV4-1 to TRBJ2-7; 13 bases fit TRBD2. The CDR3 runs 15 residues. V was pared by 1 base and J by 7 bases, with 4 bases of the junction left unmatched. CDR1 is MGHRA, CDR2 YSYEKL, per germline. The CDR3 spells CASSQGGLAGEEQYF. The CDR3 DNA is TGCGCCAGCAGCCAAGGCGGACTAGCGGGGGAAGAGCAGTACTTC.

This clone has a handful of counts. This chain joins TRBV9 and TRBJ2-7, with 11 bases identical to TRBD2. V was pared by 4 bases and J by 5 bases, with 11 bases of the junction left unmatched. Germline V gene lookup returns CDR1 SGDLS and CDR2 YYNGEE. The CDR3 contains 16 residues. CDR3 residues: CASSPGSSGGADEQYF. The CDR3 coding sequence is TGTGCCAGCAGCCCCGGGAGTAGCGGGGGGGCCGACGAGCAGTACTTC.

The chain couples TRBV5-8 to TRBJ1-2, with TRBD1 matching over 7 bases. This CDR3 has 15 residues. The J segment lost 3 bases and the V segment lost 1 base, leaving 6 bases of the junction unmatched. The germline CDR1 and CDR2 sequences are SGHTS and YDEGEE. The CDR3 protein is CASSLQGTAYYGYTF. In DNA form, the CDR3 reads TGTGCCAGCAGCTTGCAGGGGACAGCATACTATGGCTACACCTTC.

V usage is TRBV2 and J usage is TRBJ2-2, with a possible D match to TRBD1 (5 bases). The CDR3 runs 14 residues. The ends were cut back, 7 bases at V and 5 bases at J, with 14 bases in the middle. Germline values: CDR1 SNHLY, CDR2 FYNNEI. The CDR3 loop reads CASTQGLVTGELFF. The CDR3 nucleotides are TGTGCCAGCACCCAGGGTCTAGTGACCGGGGAGCTGTTTTTT.